This T cell receptor beta chain came from a study of shared clonotypes between healthy human individuals. Methods used by the authors: Filtering differed because ImmunoSEQ produced junction-only sequences that carried no quality scores. Profiled with immunoSEQ multiplex PCR; TCRdb holds only in-frame clones, not every one. That table furnishes V, J and clone size, whereas the DNA furnished D and trimming. The sample records about 1 million clones, more than 65% being singletons. This clone showed up just once. The sequenced material came from memory CD4+ T cells sorted from blood. Subset specified: CD45RA-negative fraction. This TCR derives from a man between 18 and 35 years old in good health.

The CDR3 loop reads CASSLISSSYEQYF. DNA of the CDR3: TGTGCCAGCAGCTTAATTAGCAGTTCGTACGAGCAGTACTTC. J is TRBJ2-7 and V is TRBV7-2, with D uncertain. This CDR3 comprises 14 residues. The germline CDR1 and CDR2 sequences are SGHTA and FQGNSA. With 2 bases removed from V and 4 bases from J, the gap between germline ends came to 12 bases.